This TCR beta chain comes out of a study of OX40 agonist ivuxolimab in advanced cancers. Study-wide background: Hepatocellular carcinoma, melanoma, renal cell or head and neck cancer affected the dose-escalation patients.

CDR1 and CDR2 (germline): LGHNA, YNFKEQ. CDR3 length: 15 amino acids. After removal of 4 bases from V and 4 bases from J, the junction contained 9 bases not matched to a gene. This clone occurred once. Antigen unknown. TCRdb's copy holds only in-frame clones and misses some; the assay was immunoSEQ multiplex PCR. Of some 98,000 clones listed, 90% to 95% are singletons. Overall study findings and caveats: Relatively little clonal expansion, among the lowest observed, appeared in partial responders at 0.1-3.0 mg/kg.

Sequences were derived from CD4+ or CD8+ T cells sorted from blood, sampled in a trial of the OX40 agonist ivuxolimab. The gene calls are TRBV4-2 and TRBJ2-7; 8 nucleotides agree with TRBD2. This TCR derives from an adult with an advanced solid tumor such as melanoma, head and neck, liver or kidney cancer. CDR3 sequence (DNA): TGTGCCAGCAGCCGGGGCAGCGGGAGAGAATACGAGCAGTACTTC. Its protein product is CASSRGSGREYEQYF.